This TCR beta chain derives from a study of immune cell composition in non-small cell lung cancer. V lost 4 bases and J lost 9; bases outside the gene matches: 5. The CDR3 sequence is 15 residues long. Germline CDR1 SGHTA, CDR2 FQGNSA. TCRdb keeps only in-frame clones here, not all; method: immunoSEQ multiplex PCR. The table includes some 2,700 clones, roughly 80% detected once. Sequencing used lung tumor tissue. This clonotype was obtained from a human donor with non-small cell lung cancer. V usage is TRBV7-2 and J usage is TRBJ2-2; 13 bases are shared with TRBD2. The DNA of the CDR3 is TGTGCCAGCAGCTACACTAGCGGGGGGGCGCGGGAGCTGTTTTTT. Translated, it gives CASSYTSGGARELFF. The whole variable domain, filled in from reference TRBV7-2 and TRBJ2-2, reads GAGVSQSPSNKVTEKGKDVELRCDPISGHTALYWYRQSLGQGLEFLIYFQGNSAPDKSGLPSDRFSAERTGGSVSTLTIQRTQQEDSAVYLCASSYTSGGARELFFGEGSRLTVL.